This T cell receptor beta chain was documented in a study of early T cells in non-severe SARS-CoV-2 infection (dated by TCRdb to the early 2020s). General notes on the study: Bulk RNA from unsorted whole blood was used for TCR sequencing, so alpha and beta chains could not be paired. The research as a whole found: VDJdb matching was skewed toward anti-spike CD8 responses and likely underestimated virus-specific expansions by missing private and CD4 specificities.

The study was a case-control design nested within a healthcare worker cohort in London, UK, with weekly nasopharyngeal swab PCR tests and blood sampling. Between 23 and 31 March 2020, the week of the UK lockdown, healthcare workers were enrolled and then followed up weekly for as long as 16 weeks. This clonotype was seen repeatedly, ten times or more. Its antigen remains undetermined. There are no base qualities to consult, and no much larger clone falls within one base. The CDR3 sequence holds 19 residues, the cysteine and phenylalanine included. Of all the DNA, just the CDR3 is kept, 57 bases in frame from base 1. Trimming takes 2 bases off V and 2 bases off J; junction bases not matched to a gene: 12. Sequences PRHDT (CDR1) and FYEKMQ (CDR2) are obtained from the germline V gene (reference sequence). Receptors were amplified or captured by 5' RACE. The data were produced on a NextSeq 500. The TCR library protocol attached unique molecular identifiers to individual cDNA molecules to correct for sequencing error and PCR bias. Both TCR alpha and beta chains were sequenced, and tight co-correlation was observed between alpha and beta sequence abundances in each sample. As for the authors' bioinformatics: Decombinator V4 was used to annotate TCR sequences for V gene, J gene and CDR3. Expanded TCRs were defined as changing significantly between any two time points under a Poisson model with p below 0.0001. Abundances of TCRs were expressed as counts per million after normalisation to the total number of TCRs sequenced in each sample. MAIT TCRs were defined by TRAV1-2 paired with TRAJ12, TRAJ20 or TRAJ33, and iNKT TCRs by TRAV10 paired with TRAJ18. A search of VDJdb, accessed on 1 November 2021, was run for TCRs annotated to CMV, EBV and SARS-CoV-2, with TCRs annotated for multiple antigens excluded. TCRdb passed the public sequencing reads through fastp at Q25 and MiXCR, retaining productive beta sequences. Every CDR3 protein is listed once, alongside the most common genes and DNA of its rows. The V and J calls here are based on TCRdb, not the publication. The sample table records about 39,000 distinct CDR3 sequences; around 6.9% of these occur just once. The ten top clones hold 4% to 5.5% of the sample.

Sequencing used whole blood. This sequence was found in an adult who was a healthcare worker with PCR-confirmed SARS-CoV-2 infection or an uninfected control (not recorded which). Rearrangement joined TRBV13 to TRBJ2-1, and 10 bases in between align with TRBD2. The DNA is as follows: TGTGCCAGCAGCTTATCCACAGGACTAGCGGCCCTTACCTACAATGAGCAGTTCTTC. It translates as CASSLSTGLAALTYNEQFF.